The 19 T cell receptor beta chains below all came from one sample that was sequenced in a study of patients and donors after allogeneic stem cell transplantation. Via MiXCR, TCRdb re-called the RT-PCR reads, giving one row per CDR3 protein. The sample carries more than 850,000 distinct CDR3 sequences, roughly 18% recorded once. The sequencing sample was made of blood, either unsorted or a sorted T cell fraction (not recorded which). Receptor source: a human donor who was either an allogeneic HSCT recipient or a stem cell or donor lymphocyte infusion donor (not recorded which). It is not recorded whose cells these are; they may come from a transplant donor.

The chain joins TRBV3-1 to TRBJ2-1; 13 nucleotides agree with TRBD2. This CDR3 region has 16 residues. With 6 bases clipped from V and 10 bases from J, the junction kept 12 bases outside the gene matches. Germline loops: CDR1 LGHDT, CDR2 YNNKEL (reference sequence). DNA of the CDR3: TGTGCCAGCAGTCGCTCGACTAGCGGGAGGAGGGGGGAGCAGTTCTTC. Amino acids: CASSRSTSGRRGEQFF.

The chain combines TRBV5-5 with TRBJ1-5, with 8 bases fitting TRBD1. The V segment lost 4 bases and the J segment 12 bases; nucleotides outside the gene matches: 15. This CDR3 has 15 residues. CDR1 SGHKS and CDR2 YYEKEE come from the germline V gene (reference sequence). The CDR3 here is CASSQLGQGARYQHF. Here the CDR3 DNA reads TGTGCCAGCAGCCAACTAGGGCAGGGGGCGCGGTACCAGCATTTT.

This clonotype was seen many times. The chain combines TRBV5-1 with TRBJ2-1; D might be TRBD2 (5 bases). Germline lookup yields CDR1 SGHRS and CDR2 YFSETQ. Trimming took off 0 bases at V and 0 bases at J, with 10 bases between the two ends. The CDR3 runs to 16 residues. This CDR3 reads CASSLGDRGSYNEQFF. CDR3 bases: TGCGCCAGCAGCTTGGGGGATCGGGGCTCCTACAATGAGCAGTTCTTC.

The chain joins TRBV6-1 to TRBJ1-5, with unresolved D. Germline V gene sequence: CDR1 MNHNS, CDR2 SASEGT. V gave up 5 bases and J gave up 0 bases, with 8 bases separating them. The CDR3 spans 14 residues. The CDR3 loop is CASSPINSNQPQHF. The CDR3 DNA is TGTGCCAGCAGTCCGATTAATAGCAATCAGCCCCAGCATTTT.

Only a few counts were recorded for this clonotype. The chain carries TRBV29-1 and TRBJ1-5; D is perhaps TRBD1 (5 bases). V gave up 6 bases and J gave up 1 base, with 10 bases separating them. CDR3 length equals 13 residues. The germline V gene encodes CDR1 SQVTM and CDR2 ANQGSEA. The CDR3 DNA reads TGCAGCGTCGGAGACAGAAGCAATCAGCCCCAGCATTTT. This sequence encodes CSVGDRSNQPQHF.

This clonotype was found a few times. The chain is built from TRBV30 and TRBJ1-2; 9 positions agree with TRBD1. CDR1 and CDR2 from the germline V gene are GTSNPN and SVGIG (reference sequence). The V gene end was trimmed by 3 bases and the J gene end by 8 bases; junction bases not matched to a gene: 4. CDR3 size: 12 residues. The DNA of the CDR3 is TGTGCCTGGAGCTGGGACAGGGACGGCTACACCTTC. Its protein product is CAWSWDRDGYTF.

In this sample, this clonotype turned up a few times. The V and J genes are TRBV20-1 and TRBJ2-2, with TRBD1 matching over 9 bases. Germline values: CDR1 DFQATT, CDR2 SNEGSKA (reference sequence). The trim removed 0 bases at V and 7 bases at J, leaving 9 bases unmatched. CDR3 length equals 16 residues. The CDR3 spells CSARDRTGAWGGELFF. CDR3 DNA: TGCAGTGCTAGAGATAGGACAGGGGCATGGGGCGGGGAGCTGTTTTTT.

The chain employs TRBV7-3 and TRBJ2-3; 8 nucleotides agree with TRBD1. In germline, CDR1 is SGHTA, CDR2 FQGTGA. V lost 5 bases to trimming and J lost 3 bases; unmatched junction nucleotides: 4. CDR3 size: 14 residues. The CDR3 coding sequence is TGTGCCAGCAGCCAGACAGGGGTAACAGATACGCAGTATTTT. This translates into CASSQTGVTDTQYF.

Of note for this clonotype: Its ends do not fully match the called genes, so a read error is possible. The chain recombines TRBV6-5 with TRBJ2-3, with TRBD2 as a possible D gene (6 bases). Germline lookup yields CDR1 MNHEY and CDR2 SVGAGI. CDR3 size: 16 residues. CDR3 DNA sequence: TGTGCCAGCAGTTACTCGGCGGGGCGGAGCACAGTTACGCAGTATTTT. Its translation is CASSYSAGRSTVTQYF.

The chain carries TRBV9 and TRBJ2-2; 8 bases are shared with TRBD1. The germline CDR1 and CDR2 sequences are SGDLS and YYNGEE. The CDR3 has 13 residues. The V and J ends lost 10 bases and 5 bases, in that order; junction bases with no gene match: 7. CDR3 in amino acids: CAGRQGNTGELFF. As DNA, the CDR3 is TGTGCCGGTAGACAGGGGAATACCGGGGAGCTGTTTTTT.

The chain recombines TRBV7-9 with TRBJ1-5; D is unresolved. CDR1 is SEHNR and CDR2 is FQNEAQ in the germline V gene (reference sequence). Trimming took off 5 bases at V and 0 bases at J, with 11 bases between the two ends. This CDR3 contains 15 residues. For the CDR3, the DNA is TGTGCCAGCAGCCCGAATGAGTATAGCAATCAGCCCCAGCATTTT. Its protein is CASSPNEYSNQPQHF. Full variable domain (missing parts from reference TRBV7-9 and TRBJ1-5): DTGVSQNPRHKITKRGQNVTFRCDPISEHNRLYWYRQTLGQGPEFLTYFQNEAQLEKSRLLSDRFSAERPKGSFSTLEIQRTEQGDSAMYLCASSPNEYSNQPQHFGDGTRLSIL.

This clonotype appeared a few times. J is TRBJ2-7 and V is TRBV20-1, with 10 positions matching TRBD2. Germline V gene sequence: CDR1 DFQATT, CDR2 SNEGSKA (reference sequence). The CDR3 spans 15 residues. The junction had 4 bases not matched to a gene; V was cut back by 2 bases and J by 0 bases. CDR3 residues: CSARNSGRLSYEQYF. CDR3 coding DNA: TGCAGTGCTAGAAATAGCGGGAGGCTCTCCTACGAGCAGTACTTC.

The CDR3 bases are TGTGCCAGCAGCGGGGGACAGGGGTTCCACGAGCAGTACTTC. This codes for CASSGGQGFHEQYF. The gene calls are TRBV9 and TRBJ2-7; 10 nucleotides agree with TRBD1. The CDR3 has 14 residues. V gave up 3 bases and J gave up 5 bases; unmatched junction bases: 5. The germline V gene has CDR1 SGDLS and CDR2 YYNGEE. Complete variable domain (other parts from reference TRBV9 and TRBJ2-7): DSGVTQTPKHLITATGQRVTLRCSPRSGDLSVYWYQQSLDQGLQFLIQYYNGEERAKGNILERFSAQQFPDLHSELNLSSLELGDSALYFCASSGGQGFHEQYFGPGTRLTVT.

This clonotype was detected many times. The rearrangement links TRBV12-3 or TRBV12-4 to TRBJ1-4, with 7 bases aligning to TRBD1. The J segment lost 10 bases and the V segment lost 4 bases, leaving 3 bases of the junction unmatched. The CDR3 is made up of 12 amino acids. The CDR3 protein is CASSSRTGKLFF. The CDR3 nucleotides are TGTGCCAGCAGTTCCAGGACAGGAAAACTGTTTTTT.

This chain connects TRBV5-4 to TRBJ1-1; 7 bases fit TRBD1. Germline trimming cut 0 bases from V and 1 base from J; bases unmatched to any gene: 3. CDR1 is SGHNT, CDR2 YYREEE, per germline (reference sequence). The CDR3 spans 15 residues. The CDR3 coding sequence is TGTGCCAGCAGCTTGGCGCAGGGGGGGAACACTGAAGCTTTCTTT. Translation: CASSLAQGGNTEAFF.

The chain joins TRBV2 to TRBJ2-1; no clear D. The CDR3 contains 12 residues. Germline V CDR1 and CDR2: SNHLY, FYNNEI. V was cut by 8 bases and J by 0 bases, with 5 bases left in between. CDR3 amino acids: CASPVSYNEQFF. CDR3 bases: TGTGCCAGCCCGGTCTCCTACAATGAGCAGTTCTTC.

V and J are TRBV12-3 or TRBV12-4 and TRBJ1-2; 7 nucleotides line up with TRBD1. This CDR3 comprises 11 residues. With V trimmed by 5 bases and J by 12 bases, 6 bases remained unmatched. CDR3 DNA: TGTGCCAGCAGTCGGGACAGTGGGAACACCTTC. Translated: CASSRDSGNTF.

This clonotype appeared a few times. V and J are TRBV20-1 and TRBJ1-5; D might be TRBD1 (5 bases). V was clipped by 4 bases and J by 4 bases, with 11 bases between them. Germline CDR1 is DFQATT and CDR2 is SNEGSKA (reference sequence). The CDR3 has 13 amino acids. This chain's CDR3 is CSAIVQANQPQHF. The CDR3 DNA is TGCAGTGCTATTGTACAGGCGAATCAGCCCCAGCATTTT.

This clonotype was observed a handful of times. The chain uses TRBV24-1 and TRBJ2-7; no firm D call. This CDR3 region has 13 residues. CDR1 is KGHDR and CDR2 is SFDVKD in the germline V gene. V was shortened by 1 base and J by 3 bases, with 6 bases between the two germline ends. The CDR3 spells CATSDFDNYEQYF. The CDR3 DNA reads TGTGCCACCAGTGATTTTGACAACTACGAGCAGTACTTC.